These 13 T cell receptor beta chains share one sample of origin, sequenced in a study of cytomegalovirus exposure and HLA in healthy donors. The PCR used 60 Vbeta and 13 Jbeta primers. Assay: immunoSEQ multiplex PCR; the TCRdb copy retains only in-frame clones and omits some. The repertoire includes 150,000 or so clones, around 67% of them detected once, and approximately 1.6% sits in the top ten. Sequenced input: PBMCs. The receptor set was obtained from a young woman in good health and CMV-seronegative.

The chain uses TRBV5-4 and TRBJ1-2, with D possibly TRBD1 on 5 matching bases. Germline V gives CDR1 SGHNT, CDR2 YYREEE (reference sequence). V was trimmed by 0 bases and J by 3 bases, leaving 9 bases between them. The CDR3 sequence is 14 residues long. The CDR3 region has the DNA TGTGCCAGCAGCTTGGCGGGGGATTACTATGGCTACACCTTC. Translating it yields CASSLAGDYYGYTF. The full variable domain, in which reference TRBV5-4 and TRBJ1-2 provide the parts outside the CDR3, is ETGVTQSPTHLIKTRGQQVTLRCSSQSGHNTVSWYQQALGQGPQFIFQYYREEENGRGNFPPRFSGLQFPNYSSELNVNALELDDSALYLCASSLAGDYYGYTFGSGTRLTVV.

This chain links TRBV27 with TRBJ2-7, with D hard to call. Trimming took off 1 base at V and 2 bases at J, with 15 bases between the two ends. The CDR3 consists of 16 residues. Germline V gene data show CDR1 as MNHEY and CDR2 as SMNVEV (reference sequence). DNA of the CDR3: TGTGCCAGCAGTTTATTTCCAGGTCTTGGCACCTACGAGCAGTACTTC. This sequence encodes CASSLFPGLGTYEQYF.

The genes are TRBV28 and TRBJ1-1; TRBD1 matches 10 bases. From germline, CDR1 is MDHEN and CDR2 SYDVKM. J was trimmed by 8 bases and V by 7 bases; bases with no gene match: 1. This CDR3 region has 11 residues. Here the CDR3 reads CASMGQGEAFF. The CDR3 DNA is TGTGCCAGCATGGGACAGGGGGAAGCTTTCTTT.

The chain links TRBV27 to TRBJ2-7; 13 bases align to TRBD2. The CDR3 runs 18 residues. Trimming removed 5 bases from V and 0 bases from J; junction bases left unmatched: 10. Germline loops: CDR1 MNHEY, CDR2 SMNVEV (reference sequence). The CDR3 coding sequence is TGTGCCAGCAGTAGAGGACTAGCGGGGGCCCCCTTCTCCTACGAGCAGTACTTC. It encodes CASSRGLAGAPFSYEQYF.

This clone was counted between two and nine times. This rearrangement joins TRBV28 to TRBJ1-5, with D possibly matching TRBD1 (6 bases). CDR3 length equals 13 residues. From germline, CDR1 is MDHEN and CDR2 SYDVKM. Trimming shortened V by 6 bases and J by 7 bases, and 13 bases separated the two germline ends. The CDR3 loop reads CASRIQGWQPQHF. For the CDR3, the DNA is TGTGCCAGCAGGATACAGGGCTGGCAGCCCCAGCATTTT.

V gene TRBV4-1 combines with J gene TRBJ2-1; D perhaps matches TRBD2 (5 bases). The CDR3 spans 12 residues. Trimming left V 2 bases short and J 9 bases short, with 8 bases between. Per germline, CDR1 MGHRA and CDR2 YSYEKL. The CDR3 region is CASSQQGGEQFF. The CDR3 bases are TGCGCCAGCAGCCAACAAGGAGGTGAGCAGTTCTTC.

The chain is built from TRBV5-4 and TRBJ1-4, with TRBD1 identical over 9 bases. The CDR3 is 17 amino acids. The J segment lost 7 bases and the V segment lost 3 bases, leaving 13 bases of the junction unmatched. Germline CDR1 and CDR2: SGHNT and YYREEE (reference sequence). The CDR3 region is CASSWGGVGTGTEKLFF. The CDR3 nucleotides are TGTGCCAGCAGCTGGGGGGGTGTCGGGACAGGGACTGAAAAACTGTTTTTT.

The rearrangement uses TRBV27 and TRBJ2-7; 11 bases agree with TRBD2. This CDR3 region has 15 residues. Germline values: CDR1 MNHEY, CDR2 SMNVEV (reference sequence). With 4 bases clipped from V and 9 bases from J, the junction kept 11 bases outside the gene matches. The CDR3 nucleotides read TGTGCCAGCAGTTCTGAGACTAGCGGGGTTTTCCGGCAGTACGTC. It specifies CASSSETSGVFRQYV.

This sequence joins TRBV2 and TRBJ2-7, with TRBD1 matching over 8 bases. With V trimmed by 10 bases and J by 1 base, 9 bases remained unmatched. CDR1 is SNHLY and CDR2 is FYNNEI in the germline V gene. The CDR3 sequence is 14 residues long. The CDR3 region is CATRGQGGSYEQYV. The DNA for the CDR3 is TGTGCCACCAGAGGACAGGGTGGATCCTACGAGCAGTACGTC.

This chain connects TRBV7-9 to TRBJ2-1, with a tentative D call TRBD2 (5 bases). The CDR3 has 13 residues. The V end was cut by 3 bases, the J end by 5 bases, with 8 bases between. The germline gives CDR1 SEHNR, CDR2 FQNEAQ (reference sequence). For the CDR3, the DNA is TGTGCCAGCAGCTTGCTACTAGACAATGAGCAGTTCTTC. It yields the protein CASSLLLDNEQFF.

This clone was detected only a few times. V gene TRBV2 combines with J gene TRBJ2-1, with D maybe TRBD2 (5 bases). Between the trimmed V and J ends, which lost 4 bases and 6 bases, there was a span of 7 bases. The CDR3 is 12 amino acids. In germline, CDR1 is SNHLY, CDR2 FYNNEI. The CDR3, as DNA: TGTGCCAGCAGTGGGGAGTCCAATGAGCAGTTCTTC. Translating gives CASSGESNEQFF. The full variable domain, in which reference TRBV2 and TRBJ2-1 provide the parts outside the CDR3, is EPEVTQTPSHQVTQMGQEVILRCVPISNHLYFYWYRQILGQKVEFLVSFYNNEISEKSEIFDDQFSVERPDGSNFTLKIRSTKLEDSAMYFCASSGESNEQFFGPGTRLTVL.

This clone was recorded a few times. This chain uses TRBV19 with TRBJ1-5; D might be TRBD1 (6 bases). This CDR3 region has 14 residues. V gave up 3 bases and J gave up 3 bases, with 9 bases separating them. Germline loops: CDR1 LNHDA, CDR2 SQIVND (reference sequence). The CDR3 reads CASSITGSNQPQHF. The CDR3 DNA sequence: TGTGCCAGTAGTATCACAGGGTCCAATCAGCCCCAGCATTTT.

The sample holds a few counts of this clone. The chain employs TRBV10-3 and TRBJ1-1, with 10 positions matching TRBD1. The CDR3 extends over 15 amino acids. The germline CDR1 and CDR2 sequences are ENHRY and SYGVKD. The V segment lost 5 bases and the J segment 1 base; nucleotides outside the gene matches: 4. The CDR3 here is CAISRQGAGNTEAFF. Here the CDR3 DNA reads TGTGCCATCAGTAGACAGGGGGCAGGGAACACTGAAGCTTTCTTT.